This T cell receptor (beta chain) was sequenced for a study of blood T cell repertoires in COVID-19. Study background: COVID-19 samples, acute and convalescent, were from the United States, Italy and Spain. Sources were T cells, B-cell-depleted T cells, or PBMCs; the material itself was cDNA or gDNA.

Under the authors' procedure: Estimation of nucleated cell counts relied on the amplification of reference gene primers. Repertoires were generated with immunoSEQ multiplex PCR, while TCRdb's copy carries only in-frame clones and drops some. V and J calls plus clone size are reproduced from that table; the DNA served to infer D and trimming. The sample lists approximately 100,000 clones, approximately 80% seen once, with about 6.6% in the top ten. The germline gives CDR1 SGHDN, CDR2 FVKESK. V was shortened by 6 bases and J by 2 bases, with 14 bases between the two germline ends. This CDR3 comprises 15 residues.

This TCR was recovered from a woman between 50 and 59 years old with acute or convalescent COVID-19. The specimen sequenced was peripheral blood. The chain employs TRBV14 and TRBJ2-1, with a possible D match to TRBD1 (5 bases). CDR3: CASSPQALPYNEQFF. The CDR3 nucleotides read TGTGCCAGCAGTCCACAGGCCCTCCCCTACAATGAGCAGTTCTTC.